This TCR beta chain was documented in a study of radiotherapy plus CTLA-4 blockade in lung cancer. Sequenced by immunoSEQ multiplex PCR; TCRdb stores in-frame clones only, minus some. The repertoire consists of around 80,000 clones, with roughly 80% occurring once and the leading ten covering more than 9%. V lost 4 bases to trimming and J lost 8 bases; unmatched junction nucleotides: 9. This CDR3 has 14 amino acids. From germline, CDR1 is SGHRS and CDR2 YFSETQ. Ipilimumab-mediated CTLA-4 blockade plus focal radiation was given to patients having chemo-refractory metastatic non-small-cell lung cancer.

The input for sequencing was peripheral blood, taken from a patient treated with radiotherapy plus ipilimumab. This clonotype was obtained from a human donor with non-small cell lung cancer whose response to radiotherapy plus ipilimumab could not be evaluated. The chain recombines TRBV5-1 with TRBJ1-2; 9 nucleotides line up with TRBD1. The CDR3 nucleotides read TGCGCCAGCAGCCCGGGACAGGGCGGGGAAGGCTACACCTTC. This gives the protein CASSPGQGGEGYTF. Looking up the rest from reference TRBV5-1 and TRBJ1-2 gives the full variable domain: KAGVTQTPRYLIKTRGQQVTLSCSPISGHRSVSWYQQTPGQGLQFLFEYFSETQRNKGNFPGRFSGRQFSNSRSEMNVSTLELGDSALYLCASSPGQGGEGYTFGSGTRLTVV.